This TCR beta chain was sequenced for a study of blood T cell repertoires in COVID-19. Study-level information: Sites in the United States, Italy and Spain provided acute and convalescent COVID-19 samples. T cells, B-cell-depleted T cells, or PBMCs supplied cDNA or gDNA.

Seattle participants joined during active infection and were tracked over time. In the source study's methods: Estimates of nucleated cell counts were drawn from the amplification of reference gene primers. Only in-frame clones appear in the TCRdb table, and some are missing; sequencing was by immunoSEQ multiplex PCR. That table gives V, J and clone size, and the DNA gave D and trimming. The sample has roughly 230,000 clones, about 90% seen once. Trimming removed 10 bases from V and 4 bases from J; junction bases left unmatched: 5. The CDR3 has 12 residues. Germline CDR1 and CDR2: ENHRY and SYGVKD. The V and J genes are TRBV10-3 and TRBJ1-2; TRBD1 agrees at 8 bases. This clonotype was sampled from a man between 25 and 39 years old with COVID-19, enrolled during active disease. Sequenced sample: peripheral blood. In DNA form, the CDR3 reads TGTGCCACAAGGACAGGGACCTATGGCTACACCTTC. Translation: CATRTGTYGYTF.